A selection of T cell receptor beta chains follows, all from one sample in a study of technical replicates of blood from a few donors. Assay: immunoSEQ multiplex PCR; the TCRdb copy retains only in-frame clones and omits some. The sample carries under 85,000 clones, around 90% recorded once. The sequencing sample was made of T cells isolated from PBMCs. The receptors here all came from a human donor in good health. CDR3s include the opening cysteine and the closing phenylalanine or tryptophan. D genes are given only for firm matches. A row's size may be missing; if present it is once, few, many or a size class.

J | D | size | V | DNA | CDR3
TRBJ2-1 | NA | NA | TRBV29-1 | TGCAGCGTTGATAGGGGGGGTTCCTACAATGAGCAGTTCTTC | CSVDRGGSYNEQFF
TRBJ2-7 | NA | NA | TRBV18 | TGTGCCAGCTCACAGCGGGTAGCCTACGAGCAGTACTTC | CASSQRVAYEQYF
TRBJ1-4 | NA | NA | TRBV6-5 | TGTGCCAGCAGTTCGGGGGGAATGGATGAAAAACTGTTTTTT | CASSSGGMDEKLFF
TRBJ1-1 | NA | NA | TRBV7-2 | TGTGCCAGCAGCTTAGCGGGCGGGGTGAACACTGAAGCTTTCTTT | CASSLAGGVNTEAFF
TRBJ2-1 | NA | NA | TRBV7-3 | TGTGCCAGCAGCTTATCGGGAGCAGTAAATGAGCAGTTCTTC | CASSLSGAVNEQFF
TRBJ1-2 | TRBD1 | NA | TRBV6-5 | TGTGCCAGCAGCAGACAGGGCGTTGGCTATGGCTACACCTTC | CASSRQGVGYGYTF
TRBJ2-7 | NA | NA | TRBV9 | TGTGCCAGCAGCGTAGATGGACAAACCTACGAGCAGTACTTC | CASSVDGQTYEQYF
TRBJ1-2 | TRBD1 | once | TRBV14 | TGTGCCAGCAGCCAAGTCCGGGACAGGGCATCGTTCTATGGCTACACCTTC | CASSQVRDRASFYGYTF
TRBJ2-1 | TRBD1 | once | TRBV5-6 | TGTGCCAGCAGTTCCGGGACAGGGGCCTACAATGAGCAGTTCTTC | CASSSGTGAYNEQFF
TRBJ2-3 | NA | NA | TRBV11-2 | TGTGCCAGCAGCCAAAATAGTCTGGGCACAGATACGCAGTATTTT | CASSQNSLGTDTQYF
TRBJ2-2 | NA | NA | TRBV9 | TGTGCCAGCAGCGGCGGCCATAAAAACACCGGGGAGCTGTTTTTT | CASSGGHKNTGELFF
TRBJ2-1 | NA | NA | TRBV11-2 | TGTGCCAGCAGCTTAGTCCCCGGGAAAGAGCAGTTCTTC | CASSLVPGKEQFF
TRBJ2-3 | TRBD2 | NA | TRBV14 | TGTGCCAGCAGCCAGACTAGCGGGAGCTCAGATACGCAGTATTTT | CASSQTSGSSDTQYF
TRBJ1-5 | NA | NA | TRBV7-9 | TGTGCCAGCAGCTTACTGACAAATCAGCCCCAGCATTTT | CASSLLTNQPQHF
TRBJ2-3 | NA | NA | TRBV5-5 | TGTGCCAGCATTAGCGGAGATACGCAGTATTTT | CASISGDTQYF
TRBJ1-2 | NA | NA | TRBV27 | TGTGCCAGCGGAGACCCTAACTATGGCTACACCTTC | CASGDPNYGYTF
TRBJ2-5 | TRBD2 | NA | TRBV5-6 | TGTGCCAGCAGCCCACTAGCGGCGGAGACCCAGTACTTC | CASSPLAAETQYF
TRBJ2-3 | TRBD2 | NA | TRBV5-1 | TGCGCCAGCTCGATAGCGGGAGCGCAAGATACGCAGTATTTT | CASSIAGAQDTQYF
TRBJ1-2 | TRBD1 | NA | TRBV11-2 | TGTGCCAGCAGCTTAGAGACCTACGGGACAGCCTATGGCTACACCTTC | CASSLETYGTAYGYTF
TRBJ1-2 | NA | NA | TRBV7-9 | TGTGCCAGCAGCCGACAGAACAGGGGCTACACCTTC | CASSRQNRGYTF
TRBJ2-7 | TRBD2 | NA | TRBV10-3 | TGTGCCACCCGACTAGCGGCCAACTACGAGCAGTACTTC | CATRLAANYEQYF
TRBJ2-2 | NA | NA | TRBV28 | TGTGCCAGCAGAAATCTAAACACCGGGGAGCTGTTTTTT | CASRNLNTGELFF
TRBJ2-7 | NA | NA | TRBV19 | TGTGCCAGTAGTATTTCAGGGCGGCACCCCTACGAGCAGTACTTC | CASSISGRHPYEQYF
TRBJ2-1 | TRBD1 | NA | TRBV6-1 | TGTGCCAGCAGTGCGAACAGGGGAGATGAGCAGTTCTTC | CASSANRGDEQFF
TRBJ1-3 | NA | NA | TRBV9 | TGTGCCAGCAGCGTAAGGCCACTAGACAGGACTGGAAACACCATATATTTT | CASSVRPLDRTGNTIYF
TRBJ2-3 | NA | NA | TRBV2 | TGTGCCAGCAGTGAAGACTTAGCCACAGATACGCAGTATTTT | CASSEDLATDTQYF
TRBJ2-2 | NA | NA | TRBV9 | TGTGCCAGCAGCACCCCTAATGGTGGCACCGGGGAGCTGTTTTTT | CASSTPNGGTGELFF
TRBJ2-7 | NA | NA | TRBV6-5 | TGTGCCAGCAGCCCTAAACAGGGTTACGAGCAGTACTTC | CASSPKQGYEQYF
TRBJ2-7 | NA | once | TRBV29-1 | TGCAGCGTTGAATATTCCGGGGAATTATCCTACGAGCAGTACTTC | CSVEYSGELSYEQYF
TRBJ2-1 | TRBD1 | NA | TRBV9 | TGTGCCAGCAGCGTATCCCCGGACAGGGGGACCTACAATGAGCAGTTCTTC | CASSVSPDRGTYNEQFF
TRBJ2-7 | TRBD1 | NA | TRBV7-2 | TGTGCCAGCAGCTTAGCGCTCGGGACAGCCTACGAGCAGTACTTC | CASSLALGTAYEQYF
TRBJ2-7 | TRBD1 | once | TRBV10-3 | TGTGCCATCAGTTGGGACAGAACCTACGAGCAGTACTTC | CAISWDRTYEQYF
TRBJ1-5 | TRBD1 | NA | TRBV27 | TGTGCCAGCAGTACCGGGACAGGGGGTTATAGCAATCAGCCCCAGCATTTT | CASSTGTGGYSNQPQHF
TRBJ2-1 | NA | NA | TRBV29-1 | TGCAGCGTTCGGGACACCCTCCACAATGAGCAGTTCTTC | CSVRDTLHNEQFF
TRBJ2-7 | NA | few | TRBV30 | TGTGCCTGGGTCCCGGGGTCCGCAGCTCGCGAGCAGTACTTC | CAWVPGSAAREQYF
TRBJ1-5 | NA | NA | TRBV5-1 | TGCGCCAGCAGCCCACAGGGCCCCCATCAGCCCCAGCATTTT | CASSPQGPHQPQHF
TRBJ2-7 | NA | NA | TRBV27 | TGTGCCAGCAGGACTACCAGTACGAGAGAGCAGTACTTC | CASRTTSTREQYF
TRBJ2-1 | TRBD1 | NA | TRBV7-9 | TGTGCCAGCAGCCCCCCGGTCCAGGGGGCGTACAATGAGCAGTTCTTC | CASSPPVQGAYNEQFF
TRBJ2-7 | NA | few | TRBV6-6 | TGTGCCAGCAGGAGGAGGGACGAGCAGTACTTC | CASRRRDEQYF
TRBJ2-3 | TRBD1 | NA | TRBV15 | TGTGCCACCAGCAGAGATCCTCAGGGGGCGCTGGATACGCAGTATTTT | CATSRDPQGALDTQYF